The clone carrying this T cell receptor (beta chain) was seen a few times. This specimen comes from a study of blood T cell repertoires in COVID-19. Trimming at V came to 5 bases and at J to 6 bases, leaving 5 bases not matched to a gene. Per germline, CDR1 SGHTA and CDR2 FQGNSA. CDR3 size: 15 residues. Original analysis: Cell counts per sample came from amplifying reference gene primers. Profiling relied on immunoSEQ multiplex PCR, and the TCRdb table lists in-frame clones only, not all of them. Clone size and V and J calls were adopted from that table, with D and trimming inferred from the DNA. The sample comprises about half a million clones, 75% to 90% of which are singletons, and 6.5% to 9.5% rests with the top ten.

The sample taken for sequencing was PBMCs or T cells enriched from blood (not recorded which). V gene TRBV7-2 combines with J gene TRBJ2-5, with 14 bases fitting TRBD2. The clonotype was recovered from a woman aged 55-70 years who had recovered from COVID-19. The DNA of the CDR3 is TGTGCCAGCAGCCTGGGACTAGCGGGGGAAAAGACCCAGTACTTC. Its protein product is CASSLGLAGEKTQYF.